This T cell receptor (beta chain) comes out of a study of post-analysis software for immune sequencing data. Findings and limits, study-wide: TRBV5-6, TRBV5-1 and TRBV20-1 were among four to six TRBV segments more frequent in patients than controls. Multiple sclerosis patients had significantly lower normalized Chao1 diversity than controls. Strong co-clustering by F measure was evident for samples that had been prepared in the same batch.

Tagging with unique molecular identifiers was a feature of the TCR beta cDNA libraries. TCRdb independently ran MiXCR on the PCR reads; one entry per CDR3 protein. The sample records about 820,000 distinct CDR3 sequences, under 70% being singletons. V gave up 3 bases and J gave up 5 bases; unmatched junction bases: 2. The V gene's germline CDR1 is SQVTM and CDR2 ANQGSEA. The CDR3 loop spans 13 amino acids. This clonotype has more than one count but fewer than ten. Its antigen is still unknown. The gene calls are TRBV29-1 and TRBJ2-3; 10 bases align to TRBD2. Sequencing was done on a sample of blood. The receptor was derived from a girl aged 10 to 17 with multiple sclerosis. CDR3 in DNA: TGCAGCGTTGAGCCTAGCGGGAGAGATACGCAGTATTTT. Amino acids: CSVEPSGRDTQYF.